This TCR beta chain was recorded in a study of T-cell reconstitution after alpha-beta-depleted transplantation in children. For TCRbeta, the library was prepared with unique molecular identifiers. TCRdb fed the PCR reads into MiXCR, producing one record per CDR3 protein. This repertoire shows some 490,000 distinct CDR3 sequences, about an eighth found once; its top ten account for about 5.4%. The CDR3 contains 16 residues. The germline V gene has CDR1 PRHDT and CDR2 FYEKMQ (reference sequence). With 0 bases clipped from V and 5 bases from J, the junction kept 4 bases outside the gene matches. This clonotype has ten or more counts.

The rearrangement uses TRBV13 and TRBJ2-3, with TRBD2 matching over 11 bases. The TCR was taken from a human donor who donated a stem cell graft to a child with combined immunodeficiency. The sequenced sample was PBMCs from the stem cell graft donor, obtained from the stem cell graft. As DNA, the CDR3 is TGTGCCAGCAGCTTAGGACTAGCGGGAGCTAGAGATACGCAGTATTTT. Encoded protein: CASSLGLAGARDTQYF.